This paragraph covers one T cell receptor beta chain sequence. The data originate from a study of T cell changes during pregnancy in multiple sclerosis. Repertoires were generated with immunoSEQ multiplex PCR, while TCRdb's copy carries only in-frame clones and drops some. Of around 46,000 clones in the sample, 85% to 90% were seen once. The CDR3 covers 13 residues. Germline V gene data show CDR1 as SGHDT and CDR2 as YYEEEE. V was trimmed by 2 bases and J by 3 bases, leaving 9 bases between them. This material consisted of CD8+ T cells from peripheral blood mononuclear cells, taken in the second trimester of pregnancy. The J gene is TRBJ2-7, the V gene TRBV5-6, with D maybe TRBD1 (5 bases). The sequence derives from a female donor with multiple sclerosis, enrolled in a pregnancy study. Here the CDR3 DNA reads TGTGCCAGCAGCTTCGGACAAAGCTACGAGCAGTACTTC. It encodes CASSFGQSYEQYF.